This TCR beta chain emerged from a study of technical replicates of blood from several donors. The CDR3 has 17 residues. The V and J ends lost 4 bases and 3 bases, in that order; junction bases with no gene match: 12. CDR1 SGHVS and CDR2 FNYEAQ come from the germline V gene. The repertoire was sequenced with immunoSEQ multiplex PCR; TCRdb's copy has only in-frame clones and lacks some. In the table there are some 81,000 clones, roughly 91% of which are singletons. J is TRBJ2-3 and V is TRBV7-6; TRBD2 aligns across 8 bases. This TCR derives from a human donor in good health. The sequenced sample was T cells isolated from PBMCs. CDR3 region: CASSSSPIAGFTDTQYF. The DNA of the CDR3 is TGTGCCAGCAGCTCAAGCCCCATAGCGGGATTTACAGATACGCAGTATTTT.